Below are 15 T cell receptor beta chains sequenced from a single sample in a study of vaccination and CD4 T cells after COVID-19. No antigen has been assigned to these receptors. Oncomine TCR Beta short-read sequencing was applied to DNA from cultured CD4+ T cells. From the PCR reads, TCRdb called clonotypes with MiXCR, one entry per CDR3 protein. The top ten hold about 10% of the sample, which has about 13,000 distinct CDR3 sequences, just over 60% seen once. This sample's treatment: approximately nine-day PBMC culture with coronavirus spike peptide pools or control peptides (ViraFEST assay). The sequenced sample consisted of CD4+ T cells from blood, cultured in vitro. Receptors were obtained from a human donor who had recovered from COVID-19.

As DNA, the CDR3 is TGTGCCACCAGCAGAACTGACAGGGGTCGAACCGGGGAGCTGTTTTTT. As protein: CATSRTDRGRTGELFF. The J gene is TRBJ2-2, the V gene TRBV15; 8 bases are a match to TRBD1. The germline gives CDR1 LNHNV, CDR2 YYDKDF (reference sequence). The junction had 7 bases not matched to a gene; V was cut back by 2 bases and J by 5 bases. The CDR3 runs to 16 residues.

This CDR3 reads CASSLDRATNSPLHF. CDR3 DNA sequence: TGCGCCAGCAGCTTGGACAGGGCGACGAATTCACCCCTCCACTTT. The rearrangement uses TRBV5-1 and TRBJ1-6; tentatively, D is TRBD1 (6 bases). This CDR3 comprises 15 residues. Germline V gene data show CDR1 as SGHRS and CDR2 as YFSETQ. Between the trimmed V and J ends, which lost 0 bases and 7 bases, there was a span of 11 bases.

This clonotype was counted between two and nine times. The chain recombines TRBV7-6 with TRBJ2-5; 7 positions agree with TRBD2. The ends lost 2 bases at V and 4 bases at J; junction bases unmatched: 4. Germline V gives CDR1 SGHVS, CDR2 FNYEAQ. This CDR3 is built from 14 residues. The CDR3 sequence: CASSLRGGGETQYF. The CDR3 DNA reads TGTGCCAGCAGCTTACGTGGGGGGGGAGAGACCCAGTACTTC.

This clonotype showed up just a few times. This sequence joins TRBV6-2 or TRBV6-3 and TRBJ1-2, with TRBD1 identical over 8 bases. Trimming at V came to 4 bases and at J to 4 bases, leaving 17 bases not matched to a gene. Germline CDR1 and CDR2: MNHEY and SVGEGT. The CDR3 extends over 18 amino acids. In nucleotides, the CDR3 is TGTGCCAGCAGTTCGCGCCCGGACAGGGACGTGGGTCGCTATGGCTACACCTTC. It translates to CASSSRPDRDVGRYGYTF.

This CDR3 is CASSVGDGSSYEQYF. DNA of the CDR3: TGTGCCAGCAGCGTAGGGGACGGTAGCTCCTACGAGCAGTACTTC. The rearrangement joins TRBV9 to TRBJ2-7; D possibly matches TRBD1 or TRBD2 (5 bases each). Trimming stripped 0 bases from V and 0 bases from J, with 10 bases between. This CDR3 region has 15 residues. CDR1 is SGDLS, CDR2 YYNGEE, per germline.

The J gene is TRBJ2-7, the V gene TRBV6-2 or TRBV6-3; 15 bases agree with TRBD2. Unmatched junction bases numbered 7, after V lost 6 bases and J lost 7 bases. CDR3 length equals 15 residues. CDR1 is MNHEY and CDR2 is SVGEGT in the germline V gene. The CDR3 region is CASRPGLAGGFEQYF. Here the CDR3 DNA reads TGTGCCAGCAGGCCCGGACTAGCGGGAGGGTTTGAGCAGTACTTC.

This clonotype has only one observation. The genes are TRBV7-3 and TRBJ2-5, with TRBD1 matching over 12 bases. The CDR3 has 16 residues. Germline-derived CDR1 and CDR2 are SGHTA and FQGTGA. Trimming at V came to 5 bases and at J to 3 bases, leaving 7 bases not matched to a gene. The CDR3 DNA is TGTGCCAGCAGCCCCTCTGGGACAGGGGGCGAAGAGACCCAGTACTTC. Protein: CASSPSGTGGEETQYF. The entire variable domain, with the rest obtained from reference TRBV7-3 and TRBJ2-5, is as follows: GAGVSQTPSNKVTEKGKYVELRCDPISGHTALYWYRQSLGQGPEFLIYFQGTGAADDSGLPNDRFFAVRPEGSVSTLKIQRTERGDSAVYLCASSPSGTGGEETQYFGPGTRLLVL.

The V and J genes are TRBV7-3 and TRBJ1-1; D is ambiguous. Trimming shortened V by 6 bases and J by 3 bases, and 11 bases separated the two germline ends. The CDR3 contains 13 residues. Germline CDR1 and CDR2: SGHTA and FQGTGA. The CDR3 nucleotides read TGTGCCAGCAGTTCAGGATGGGACACTGAAGCTTTCTTT. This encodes CASSSGWDTEAFF.

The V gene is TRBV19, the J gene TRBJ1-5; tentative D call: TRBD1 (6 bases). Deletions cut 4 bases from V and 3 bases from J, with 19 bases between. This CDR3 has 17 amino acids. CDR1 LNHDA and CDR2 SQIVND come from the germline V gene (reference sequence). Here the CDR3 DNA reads TGTGCCAGTAGTACCTGGGGAGCAGGGGTTGACAATCAGCCCCAGCATTTT. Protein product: CASSTWGAGVDNQPQHF. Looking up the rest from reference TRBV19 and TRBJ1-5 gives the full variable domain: DGGITQSPKYLFRKEGQNVTLSCEQNLNHDAMYWYRQDPGQGLRLIYYSQIVNDFQKGDIAEGYSVSREKKESFPLTVTSAQKNPTAFYLCASSTWGAGVDNQPQHFGDGTRLSIL.

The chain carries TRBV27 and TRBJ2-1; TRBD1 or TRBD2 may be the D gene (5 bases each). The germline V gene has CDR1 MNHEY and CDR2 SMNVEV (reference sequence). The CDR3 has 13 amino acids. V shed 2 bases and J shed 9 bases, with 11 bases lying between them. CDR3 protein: CASSLRGAAEQFF. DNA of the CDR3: TGTGCCAGCAGTTTAAGGGGAGCAGCTGAGCAGTTCTTC.

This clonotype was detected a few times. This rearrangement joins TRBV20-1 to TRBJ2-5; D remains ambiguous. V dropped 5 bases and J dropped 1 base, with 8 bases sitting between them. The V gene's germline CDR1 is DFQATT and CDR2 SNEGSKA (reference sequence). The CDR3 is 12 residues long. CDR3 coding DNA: TGCAGTGCTTACAGTTTCCAAGAGACCCAGTACTTC. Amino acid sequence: CSAYSFQETQYF.

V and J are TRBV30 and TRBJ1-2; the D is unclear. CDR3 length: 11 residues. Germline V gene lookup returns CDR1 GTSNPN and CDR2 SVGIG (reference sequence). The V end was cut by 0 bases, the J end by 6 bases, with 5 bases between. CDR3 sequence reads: CAWSVVDGYTF. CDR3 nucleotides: TGTGCCTGGAGTGTGGTGGATGGCTACACCTTC.

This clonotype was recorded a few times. CDR3 amino acids: CASSYDLSGAQHF. DNA for the CDR3: TGTGCCAGCAGTTACGACTTATCCGGGGCCCAGCATTTT. The J gene is TRBJ1-5, the V gene TRBV6-2 or TRBV6-3; D is unclear. Germline CDR1 MNHEY, CDR2 SVGEGT. The CDR3 extends over 13 amino acids. V was pared by 2 bases and J by 11 bases, with 13 bases between.

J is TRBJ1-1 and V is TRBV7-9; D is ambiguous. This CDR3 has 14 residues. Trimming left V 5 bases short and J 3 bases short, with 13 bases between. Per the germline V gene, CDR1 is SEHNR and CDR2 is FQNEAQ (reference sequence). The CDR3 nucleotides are TGTGCCAGCAGCCCCGGTGAGAGCTACACTGAAGCTTTCTTT. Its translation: CASSPGESYTEAFF.

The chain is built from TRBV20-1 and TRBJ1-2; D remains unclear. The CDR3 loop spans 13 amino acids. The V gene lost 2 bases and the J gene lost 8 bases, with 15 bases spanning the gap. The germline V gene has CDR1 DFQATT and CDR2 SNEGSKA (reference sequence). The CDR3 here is CSARTGSGRGYTF. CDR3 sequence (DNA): TGCAGTGCTAGAACGGGGTCAGGAAGGGGCTACACCTTC.